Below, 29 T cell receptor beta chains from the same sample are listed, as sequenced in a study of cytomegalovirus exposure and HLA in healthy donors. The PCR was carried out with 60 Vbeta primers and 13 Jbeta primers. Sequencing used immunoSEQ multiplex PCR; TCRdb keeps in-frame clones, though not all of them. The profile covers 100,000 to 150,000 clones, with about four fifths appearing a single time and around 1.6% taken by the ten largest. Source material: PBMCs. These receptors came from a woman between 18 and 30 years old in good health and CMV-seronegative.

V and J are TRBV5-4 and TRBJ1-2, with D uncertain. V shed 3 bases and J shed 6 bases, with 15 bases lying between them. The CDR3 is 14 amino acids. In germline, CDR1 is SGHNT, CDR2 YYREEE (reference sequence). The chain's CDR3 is CASSSSRRANGYTF. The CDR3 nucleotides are TGTGCCAGCAGCTCCTCTCGGCGGGCTAATGGCTACACCTTC.

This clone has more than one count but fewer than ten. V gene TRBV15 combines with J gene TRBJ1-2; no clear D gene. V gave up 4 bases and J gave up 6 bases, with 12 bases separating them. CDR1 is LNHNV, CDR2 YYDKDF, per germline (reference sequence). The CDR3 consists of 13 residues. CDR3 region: CATSTLAGDGYTF. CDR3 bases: TGTGCCACCAGCACCCTGGCAGGTGATGGCTACACCTTC. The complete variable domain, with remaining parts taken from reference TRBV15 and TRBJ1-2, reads DAMVIQNPRYQVTQFGKPVTLSCSQTLNHNVMYWYQQKSSQAPKLLFHYYDKDFNNEADTPDNFQSRRPNTSFCFLDIRSPGLGDTAMYLCATSTLAGDGYTFGSGTRLTVV.

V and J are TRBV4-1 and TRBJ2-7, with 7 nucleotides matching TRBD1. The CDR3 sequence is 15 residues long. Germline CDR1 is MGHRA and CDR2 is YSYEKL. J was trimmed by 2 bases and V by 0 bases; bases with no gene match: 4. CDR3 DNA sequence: TGCGCCAGCAGCCAAGATCGTCAGGGGGCCTACGAGCAGTACTTC. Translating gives CASSQDRQGAYEQYF.

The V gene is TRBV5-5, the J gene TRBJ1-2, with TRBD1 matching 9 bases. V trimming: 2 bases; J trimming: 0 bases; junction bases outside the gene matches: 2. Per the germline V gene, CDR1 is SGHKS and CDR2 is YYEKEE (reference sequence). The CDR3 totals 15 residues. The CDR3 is CASSLQGATNYGYTF. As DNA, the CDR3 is TGTGCCAGCAGCTTACAGGGGGCTACTAACTATGGCTACACCTTC.

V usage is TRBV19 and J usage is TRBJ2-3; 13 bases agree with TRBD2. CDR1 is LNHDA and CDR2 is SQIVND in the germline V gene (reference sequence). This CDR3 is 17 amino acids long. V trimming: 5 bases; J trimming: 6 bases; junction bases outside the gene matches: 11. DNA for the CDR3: TGTGCCAGTAGTCCCAACACACTAGCGGGAGGGGTGGATACGCAGTATTTT. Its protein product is CASSPNTLAGGVDTQYF.

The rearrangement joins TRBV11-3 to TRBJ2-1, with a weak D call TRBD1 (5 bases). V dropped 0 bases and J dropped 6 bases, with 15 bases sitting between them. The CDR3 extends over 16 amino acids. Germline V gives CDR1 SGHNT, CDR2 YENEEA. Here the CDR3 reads CASSLEARVVSNEQFF. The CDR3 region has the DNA TGTGCCAGCAGCTTAGAGGCCAGGGTGGTTAGCAATGAGCAGTTCTTC.

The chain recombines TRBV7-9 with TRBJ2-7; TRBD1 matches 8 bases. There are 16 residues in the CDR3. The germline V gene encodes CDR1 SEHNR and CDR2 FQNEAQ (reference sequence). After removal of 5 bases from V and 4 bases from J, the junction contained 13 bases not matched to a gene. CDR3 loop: CASSRSRTGSLYEQYF. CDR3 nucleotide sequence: TGTGCCAGCAGCCGAAGCCGGACAGGGAGCCTGTACGAGCAGTACTTC.

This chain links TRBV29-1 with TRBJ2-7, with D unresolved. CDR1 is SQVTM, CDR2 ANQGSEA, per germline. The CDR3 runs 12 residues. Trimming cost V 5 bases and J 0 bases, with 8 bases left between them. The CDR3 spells CSVSGSSYEQYF. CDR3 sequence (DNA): TGCAGCGTTTCCGGGTCCTCCTACGAGCAGTACTTC.

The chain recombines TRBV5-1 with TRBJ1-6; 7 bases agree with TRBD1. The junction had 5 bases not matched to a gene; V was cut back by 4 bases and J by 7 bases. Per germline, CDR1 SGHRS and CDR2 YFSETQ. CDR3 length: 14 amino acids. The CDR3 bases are TGCGCCAGCAGCCCCGGGGACAGCAATTCACCCCTCCACTTT. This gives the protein CASSPGDSNSPLHF. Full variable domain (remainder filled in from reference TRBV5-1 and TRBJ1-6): KAGVTQTPRYLIKTRGQQVTLSCSPISGHRSVSWYQQTPGQGLQFLFEYFSETQRNKGNFPGRFSGRQFSNSRSEMNVSTLELGDSALYLCASSPGDSNSPLHFGNGTRLTVT.

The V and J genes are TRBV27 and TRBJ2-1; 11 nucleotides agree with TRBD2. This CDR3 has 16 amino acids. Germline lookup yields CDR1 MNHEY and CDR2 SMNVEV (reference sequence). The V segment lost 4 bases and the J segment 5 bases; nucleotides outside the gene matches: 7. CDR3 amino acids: CASSSSGLAVHNEQFF. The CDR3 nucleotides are TGTGCCAGCAGTTCCTCGGGACTAGCGGTACACAATGAGCAGTTCTTC.

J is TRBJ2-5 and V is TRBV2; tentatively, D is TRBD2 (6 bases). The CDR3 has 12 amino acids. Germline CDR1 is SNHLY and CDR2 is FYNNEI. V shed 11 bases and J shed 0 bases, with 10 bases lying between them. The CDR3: CAGQRDQETQYF. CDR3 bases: TGTGCCGGTCAGCGGGACCAAGAGACCCAGTACTTC.

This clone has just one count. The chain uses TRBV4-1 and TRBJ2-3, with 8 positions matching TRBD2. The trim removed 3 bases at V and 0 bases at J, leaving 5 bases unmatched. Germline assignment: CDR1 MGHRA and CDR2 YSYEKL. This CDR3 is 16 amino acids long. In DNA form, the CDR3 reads TGCGCCAGCAGCCACGCGGGAGGACAGAGCACAGATACGCAGTATTTT. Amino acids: CASSHAGGQSTDTQYF.

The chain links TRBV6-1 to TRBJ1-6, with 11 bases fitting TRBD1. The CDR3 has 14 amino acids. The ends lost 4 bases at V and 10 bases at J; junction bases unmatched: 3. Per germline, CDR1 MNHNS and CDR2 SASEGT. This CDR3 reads CASSGTGGSSPLHF. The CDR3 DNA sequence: TGTGCCAGCAGTGGGACAGGGGGCTCATCACCCCTCCACTTT.

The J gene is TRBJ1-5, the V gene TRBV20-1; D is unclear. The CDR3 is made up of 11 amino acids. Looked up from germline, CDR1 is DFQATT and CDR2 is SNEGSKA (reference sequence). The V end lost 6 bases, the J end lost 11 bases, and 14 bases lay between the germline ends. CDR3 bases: TGCAGTGCCACGTCTTCGAGAGCCCAGCATTTT. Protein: CSATSSRAQHF.

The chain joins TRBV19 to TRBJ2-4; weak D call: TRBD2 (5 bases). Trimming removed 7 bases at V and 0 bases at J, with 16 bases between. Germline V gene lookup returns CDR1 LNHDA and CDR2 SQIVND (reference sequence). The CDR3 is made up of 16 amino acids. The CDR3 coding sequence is TGTGCCAGTAAAAACGGAGGACTGCTAGCCAAAAACATTCAGTACTTC. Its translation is CASKNGGLLAKNIQYF.

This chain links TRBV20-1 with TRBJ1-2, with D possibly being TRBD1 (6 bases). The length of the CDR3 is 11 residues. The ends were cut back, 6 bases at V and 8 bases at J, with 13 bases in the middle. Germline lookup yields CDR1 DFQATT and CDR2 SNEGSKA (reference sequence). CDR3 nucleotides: TGCAGTGCAGCGGGGGCGCGAGGCTACACCTTC. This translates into CSAAGARGYTF.

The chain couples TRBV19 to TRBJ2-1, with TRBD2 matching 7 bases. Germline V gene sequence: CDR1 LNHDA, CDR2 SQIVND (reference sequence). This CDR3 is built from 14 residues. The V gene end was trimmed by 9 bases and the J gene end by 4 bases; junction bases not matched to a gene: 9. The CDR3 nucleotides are TGTGCCAGCAGTCCCGGGACTACTTACAATGAGCAGTTCTTC. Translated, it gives CASSPGTTYNEQFF. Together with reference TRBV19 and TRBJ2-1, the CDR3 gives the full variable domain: DGGITQSPKYLFRKEGQNVTLSCEQNLNHDAMYWYRQDPGQGLRLIYYSQIVNDFQKGDIAEGYSVSREKKESFPLTVTSAQKNPTAFYLCASSPGTTYNEQFFGPGTRLTVL.

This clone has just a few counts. CDR3 in DNA: TGTGCCAGCAGTTTTGGGCGCGGGACAGGGGTAACAGAGACCCAGTACTTC. Its translation: CASSFGRGTGVTETQYF. This chain uses TRBV27 with TRBJ2-5, with 10 bases aligning to TRBD1. Germline-derived CDR1 and CDR2 are MNHEY and SMNVEV (reference sequence). The V segment lost 3 bases and the J segment 4 bases; nucleotides outside the gene matches: 11. This CDR3 has 17 residues.

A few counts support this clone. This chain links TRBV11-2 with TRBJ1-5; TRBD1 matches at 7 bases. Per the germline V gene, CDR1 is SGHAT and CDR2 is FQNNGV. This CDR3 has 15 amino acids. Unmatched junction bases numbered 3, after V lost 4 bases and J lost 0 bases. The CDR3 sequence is CASSSGTDSNQPQHF. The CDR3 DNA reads TGTGCCAGCAGCTCCGGGACAGATAGCAATCAGCCCCAGCATTTT. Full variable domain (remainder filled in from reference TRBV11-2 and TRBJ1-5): EAGVAQSPRYKIIEKRQSVAFWCNPISGHATLYWYQQILGQGPKLLIQFQNNGVVDDSQLPKDRFSAERLKGVDSTLKIQPAKLEDSAVYLCASSSGTDSNQPQHFGDGTRLSIL.

CDR3 DNA sequence: TGCGCCAGCAGTTCCACAGGGACCGGGGAGCTGTTTTTT. It specifies CASSSTGTGELFF. J is TRBJ2-2 and V is TRBV10-1, with D maybe TRBD1 (6 bases). Germline V gives CDR1 WNHNN, CDR2 SYGVQD (reference sequence). The length of the CDR3 is 13 residues. Trimming pared 5 bases from V and 5 bases from J, leaving 9 bases between.

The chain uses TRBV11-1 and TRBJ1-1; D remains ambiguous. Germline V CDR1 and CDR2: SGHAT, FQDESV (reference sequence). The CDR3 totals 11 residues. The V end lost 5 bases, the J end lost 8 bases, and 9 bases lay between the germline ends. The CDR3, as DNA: TGTGCCAGCAGCCCGAGGAGGGAAGCTTTCTTT. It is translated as CASSPRREAFF.

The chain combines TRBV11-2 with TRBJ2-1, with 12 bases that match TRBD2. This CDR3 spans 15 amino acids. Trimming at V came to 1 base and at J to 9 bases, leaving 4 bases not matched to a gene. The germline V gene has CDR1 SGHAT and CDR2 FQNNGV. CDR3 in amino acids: CASSLAASGGGEQFF. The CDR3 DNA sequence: TGTGCCAGCAGCTTAGCGGCTAGCGGGGGGGGTGAGCAGTTCTTC.

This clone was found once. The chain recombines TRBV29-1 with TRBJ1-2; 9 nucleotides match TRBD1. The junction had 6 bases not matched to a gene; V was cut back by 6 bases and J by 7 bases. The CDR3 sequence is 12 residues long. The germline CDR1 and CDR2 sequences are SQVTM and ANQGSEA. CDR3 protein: CSVGDRDRGYTF. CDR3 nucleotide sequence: TGCAGCGTGGGGGACAGGGATCGTGGCTACACCTTC. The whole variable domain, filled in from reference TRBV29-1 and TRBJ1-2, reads SAVISQKPSRDICQRGTSLTIQCQVDSQVTMMFWYRQQPGQSLTLIATANQGSEATYESGFVIDKFPISRPNLTFSTLTVSNMSPEDSSIYLCSVGDRDRGYTFGSGTRLTVV.

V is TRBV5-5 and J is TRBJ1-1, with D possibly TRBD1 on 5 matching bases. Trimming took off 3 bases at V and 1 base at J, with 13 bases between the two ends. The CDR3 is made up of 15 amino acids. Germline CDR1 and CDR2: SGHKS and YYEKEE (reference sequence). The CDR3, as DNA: TGTGCCAGCAGCTCTTGGGGGAGGGGGAACACTGAAGCTTTCTTT. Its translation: CASSSWGRGNTEAFF.

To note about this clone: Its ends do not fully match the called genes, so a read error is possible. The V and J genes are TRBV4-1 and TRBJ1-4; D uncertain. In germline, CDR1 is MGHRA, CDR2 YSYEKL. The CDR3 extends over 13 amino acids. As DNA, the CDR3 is TGCGCCAGCAGCCAGAGATCTCGAGAAAGACTGTTTTTT. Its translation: CASSQRSRERLFF.

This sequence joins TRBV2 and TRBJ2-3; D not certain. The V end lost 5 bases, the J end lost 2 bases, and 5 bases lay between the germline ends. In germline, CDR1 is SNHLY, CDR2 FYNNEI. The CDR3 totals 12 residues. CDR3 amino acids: CASSQNTDTQYF. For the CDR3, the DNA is TGTGCCAGCAGTCAGAACACAGATACGCAGTATTTT. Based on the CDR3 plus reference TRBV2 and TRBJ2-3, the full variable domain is EPEVTQTPSHQVTQMGQEVILRCVPISNHLYFYWYRQILGQKVEFLVSFYNNEISEKSEIFDDQFSVERPDGSNFTLKIRSTKLEDSAMYFCASSQNTDTQYFGPGTRLTVL.

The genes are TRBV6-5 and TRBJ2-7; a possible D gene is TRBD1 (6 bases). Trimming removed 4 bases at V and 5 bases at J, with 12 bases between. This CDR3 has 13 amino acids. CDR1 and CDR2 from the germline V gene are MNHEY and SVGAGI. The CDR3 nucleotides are TGTGCCAGCAGTTTAAGGACAGAAGACGAGCAGTACTTC. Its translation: CASSLRTEDEQYF.

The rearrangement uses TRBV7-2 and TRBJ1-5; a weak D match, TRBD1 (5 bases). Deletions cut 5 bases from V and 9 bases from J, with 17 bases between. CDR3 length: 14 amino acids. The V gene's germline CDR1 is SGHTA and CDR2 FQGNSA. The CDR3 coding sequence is TGTGCCAGCAGCCTACTTTCATCAGGGCTGCCCCAGCATTTT. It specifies CASSLLSSGLPQHF.

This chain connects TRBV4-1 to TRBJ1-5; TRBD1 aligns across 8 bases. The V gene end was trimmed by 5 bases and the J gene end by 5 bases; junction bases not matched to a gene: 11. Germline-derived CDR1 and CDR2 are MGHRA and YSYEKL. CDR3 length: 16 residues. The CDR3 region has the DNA TGCGCCAGCAGCGTGTCCCGGGACAGGTTCGATCAGCCCCAGCATTTT. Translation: CASSVSRDRFDQPQHF.